This T cell receptor beta chain was retrieved from a study of regulatory T cells in long-lasting Graves disease. Study-level results: Persistent Graves' patients showed reduced TCR diversity versus newly diagnosed patients.

Regarding time point: newly diagnosed GD, antithyroid drugs for less than 3 months. The TCR library was prepared using RNA isolated from PBMCs. Sequencing libraries for TCR beta were prepared with iRepertoire HTBI primers and Arm-PCR of CDR3 regions. One entry per CDR3 protein results from TCRdb running MiXCR on the multiplex PCR reads. In the table there are some 400,000 distinct CDR3 sequences, more than 13% of which are singletons. Germline V gene lookup returns CDR1 MNHEY and CDR2 SMNVEV (reference sequence). The ends were cut back, 6 bases at V and 0 bases at J, with 12 bases in the middle. CDR3 size: 15 residues. Concerning this clonotype: The antigen remains unidentified.

Separately, the same data were catalogued under a study of T cells in Graves' hyperthyroidism and ophthalmopathy. That paper notes: Diagnoses used clinical symptoms, serum thyroxine and TRAb, thyroid ultrasound and orbital computed tomography. An initial round of RT-PCR targeting the TCR CDR3 relied on the HTBI primer set. Blood also carried most thyroid clonotypes expanded above 0.001.

This clonotype was sampled from a woman aged 30 to 39 with Graves disease. The sample consisted of peripheral blood mononuclear cells (PBMCs), taken at new diagnosis, from a patient treated with antithyroid drugs. The chain couples TRBV27 to TRBJ1-5; no clear D. The CDR3 spells CASSQSQYSNQPQHF. The CDR3 coding sequence is TGTGCCAGCAGCCAAAGCCAGTATAGCAATCAGCCCCAGCATTTT.